These 31 T cell receptor beta chains were all obtained from the same sample, sequenced in a study of long-term antiretroviral therapy in people with HIV. immunoSEQ v3.0 was run at survey level. Method: immunoSEQ multiplex PCR; TCRdb's copy keeps in-frame clones and lacks some. The data hold approximately 35,000 clones, with more than 60% observed a single time. The source material was unsorted PBMCs, sampled 3.1 years after starting antiretroviral therapy. These receptors were obtained from a woman between 45 and 65 years old with HIV.

This clone was seen only once. The chain couples TRBV9 to TRBJ2-1, with 10 bases identical to TRBD2. Germline V gives CDR1 SGDLS, CDR2 YYNGEE. The trim removed 3 bases at V and 7 bases at J, leaving 7 bases unmatched. This CDR3 spans 15 amino acids. This chain's CDR3 is CASSDERGGLNEQFF. The CDR3 nucleotides are TGTGCCAGCAGCGACGAGCGGGGGGGCCTAAATGAGCAGTTCTTC.

The chain is built from TRBV6-6 and TRBJ1-2; TRBD1 matches 7 bases. Germline loops: CDR1 MNHNY, CDR2 SVGAGI (reference sequence). J was trimmed by 5 bases and V by 5 bases; bases with no gene match: 8. The CDR3 totals 14 residues. The CDR3 protein is CASSKGQTSYGYTF. CDR3 bases: TGTGCCAGCAGTAAGGGACAGACTTCTTATGGCTACACCTTC.

The chain carries TRBV5-1 and TRBJ1-3, with TRBD1 matching 8 bases. The germline V gene has CDR1 SGHRS and CDR2 YFSETQ. CDR3 length: 17 residues. With V trimmed by 0 bases and J by 3 bases, 8 bases remained unmatched. The CDR3: CASSLDSHRGNGNTIYF. CDR3 coding DNA: TGCGCCAGCAGCTTGGATTCGCACAGGGGGAATGGAAACACCATATATTTT. Drawing the rest from reference TRBV5-1 and TRBJ1-3, the complete variable domain is KAGVTQTPRYLIKTRGQQVTLSCSPISGHRSVSWYQQTPGQGLQFLFEYFSETQRNKGNFPGRFSGRQFSNSRSEMNVSTLELGDSALYLCASSLDSHRGNGNTIYFGEGSWLTVV.

The V gene is TRBV7-8, the J gene TRBJ2-2; 8 nucleotides match TRBD2. Germline V gene data show CDR1 as SGHVS and CDR2 as FQNEAQ. The CDR3 contains 18 residues. V gave up 2 bases and J gave up 2 bases; unmatched junction bases: 10. CDR3 amino acids: CASSLRMYGGANTGELFF. The DNA for the CDR3 is TGTGCCAGCAGCTTAAGGATGTACGGGGGGGCTAACACCGGGGAGCTGTTTTTT.

The rearrangement links TRBV28 to TRBJ1-1; unclear D gene. The germline V and J ends were trimmed by 3 bases and 2 bases, with 22 bases remaining between them. CDR1 and CDR2 from the germline V gene are MDHEN and SYDVKM. The CDR3 totals 18 residues. CDR3 residues: CASSFKWAWRSDNTEAFF. The CDR3 DNA follows: TGTGCCAGCAGTTTTAAGTGGGCATGGAGGAGCGATAACACTGAAGCTTTCTTT.

This chain uses TRBV7-9 with TRBJ2-1; unclear D gene. Trimming pared 3 bases from V and 8 bases from J, leaving 8 bases between. This CDR3 comprises 12 residues. Germline V gene lookup returns CDR1 SEHNR and CDR2 FQNEAQ (reference sequence). As DNA, the CDR3 is TGTGCCAGCAGCTTTCGTTACCATGAGCAGTTCTTC. Amino acid sequence: CASSFRYHEQFF.

This clone has a single count. Here the CDR3 DNA reads TGTGCCATCAGGCCCTCCCAGTACGACACTGAAGCTTTCTTT. Translated: CAIRPSQYDTEAFF. This rearrangement joins TRBV10-3 to TRBJ1-1; D call uncertain. V lost 6 bases, J lost 3 bases, and 14 bases lay in between. Germline loops: CDR1 ENHRY, CDR2 SYGVKD. The CDR3 loop spans 14 amino acids.

CDR3 sequence (DNA): TGCGCCAGCAGCTTGGACAGCAATGTCTTCTACGAGCAGTACTTC. As protein: CASSLDSNVFYEQYF. This chain connects TRBV5-1 to TRBJ2-7; the D is unclear. CDR3 length: 15 amino acids. Trimming pared 0 bases from V and 3 bases from J, leaving 13 bases between. Per germline, CDR1 SGHRS and CDR2 YFSETQ.

The gene calls are TRBV19 and TRBJ2-1, with D possibly TRBD1 on 6 matching bases. Between the trimmed V and J ends, which lost 4 bases and 6 bases, there was a span of 10 bases. In germline, CDR1 is LNHDA, CDR2 SQIVND (reference sequence). The CDR3 has 13 amino acids. The CDR3 DNA reads TGTGCCAGTAGTAAGGCAGGGGTCAATGAGCAGTTCTTC. Translation: CASSKAGVNEQFF.

Only a few counts were recorded for this clone. The J gene is TRBJ1-4, the V gene TRBV9, with D uncertain. Germline CDR1 is SGDLS and CDR2 is YYNGEE. V dropped 0 bases and J dropped 7 bases, with 13 bases sitting between them. The CDR3 extends over 15 amino acids. The chain's CDR3 is CASSVEGGKGEKLFF. The CDR3 coding sequence is TGTGCCAGCAGCGTAGAGGGAGGGAAGGGTGAAAAACTGTTTTTT. Full variable domain (outside the CDR3, taken from reference TRBV9 and TRBJ1-4): DSGVTQTPKHLITATGQRVTLRCSPRSGDLSVYWYQQSLDQGLQFLIQYYNGEERAKGNILERFSAQQFPDLHSELNLSSLELGDSALYFCASSVEGGKGEKLFFGSGTQLSVL.

The CDR3 region has the DNA TGTGCCTGGAGTGTACAGGGGGCGATGGGGAACACTGAAGCTTTCTTT. Protein sequence: CAWSVQGAMGNTEAFF. The chain employs TRBV30 and TRBJ1-1, with TRBD1 identical over 9 bases. The V segment lost 0 bases and the J segment 1 base; nucleotides outside the gene matches: 6. Germline V CDR1 and CDR2: GTSNPN, SVGIG (reference sequence). The CDR3 spans 16 residues.

V and J are TRBV7-9 and TRBJ1-5; D possibly corresponds to TRBD1 (6 bases). Germline V gene data show CDR1 as SEHNR and CDR2 as FQNEAQ (reference sequence). The CDR3 consists of 13 residues. Trimming took off 4 bases at V and 12 bases at J, with 16 bases between the two ends. In nucleotides, the CDR3 is TGTGCCAGCAGCTCTAGAACAGGGATCATCCAGCATTTT. Translation gives CASSSRTGIIQHF.

The V call is TRBV19, the J call TRBJ2-6; D may match TRBD1 or TRBD2 (5 bases each). Germline values: CDR1 LNHDA, CDR2 SQIVND (reference sequence). CDR3 length equals 17 residues. V was trimmed by 3 bases and J by 0 bases, leaving 12 bases between them. CDR3 amino acids: CASSIQGPFSGANVLTF. Written as DNA, the CDR3 is TGTGCCAGTAGTATTCAGGGACCGTTCTCTGGGGCCAACGTCCTGACTTTC.

The chain links TRBV9 to TRBJ2-3; D is ambiguous. The V gene's germline CDR1 is SGDLS and CDR2 YYNGEE. V lost 4 bases, J lost 0 bases, and 9 bases lay in between. The length of the CDR3 is 14 residues. CDR3 coding DNA: TGTGCCAGCAGCTCCCGAGCTAGCACAGATACGCAGTATTTT. It is translated as CASSSRASTDTQYF.

The V call is TRBV5-3, the J call TRBJ1-4; 7 bases map to TRBD1. TRBV5-3 is filed as an ORF, its function uncertain. V shed 2 bases, J shed 1 base, and the junction held 2 bases outside the gene matches. This CDR3 has 15 amino acids. CDR3 sequence reads: CARSFYRGTNEKLFF. In nucleotides, the CDR3 is TGTGCCAGAAGCTTTTACAGGGGAACTAATGAAAAACTGTTTTTT.

The chain couples TRBV5-6 to TRBJ1-2, with TRBD1 as a possible D gene (6 bases). The CDR3 runs 15 residues. The V end was cut by 5 bases, the J end by 4 bases, with 18 bases between. From germline, CDR1 is SGHDT and CDR2 YYEEEE. The CDR3 protein is CASSPKSQGTYGYTF. CDR3 DNA sequence: TGTGCCAGCAGTCCTAAATCCCAGGGGACCTATGGCTACACCTTC.

This chain joins TRBV7-3 and TRBJ2-1; possibly TRBD2 for D (5 bases). CDR1 is SGHTA, CDR2 FQGTGA, per germline. Between the trimmed V and J ends, which lost 2 bases and 0 bases, there was a span of 8 bases. This CDR3 comprises 15 residues. In DNA form, the CDR3 reads TGTGCCAGCAGCTTATCTGGGAGCTCCTACAATGAGCAGTTCTTC. Its protein is CASSLSGSSYNEQFF.

This rearrangement joins TRBV27 to TRBJ1-4, with 8 bases matching TRBD1. CDR1 and CDR2 (germline): MNHEY, SMNVEV (reference sequence). V lost 4 bases, J lost 8 bases, and 6 bases stayed unmatched. The CDR3 runs 14 residues. The CDR3 loop is CASSWTGSEEKLFF. The CDR3 nucleotides are TGTGCCAGCAGTTGGACAGGGTCGGAGGAAAAACTGTTTTTT.

The CDR3 sequence: CASSILPGGNTEAFF. CDR3 coding DNA: TGTGCCAGTAGTATACTCCCAGGGGGGAACACTGAAGCTTTCTTT. The V and J genes are TRBV19 and TRBJ1-1, with 7 nucleotides matching TRBD1. The CDR3 spans 15 residues. The V gene end was trimmed by 2 bases and the J gene end by 1 base; junction bases not matched to a gene: 4. The germline V gene encodes CDR1 LNHDA and CDR2 SQIVND (reference sequence).

The chain has TRBV7-8 and TRBJ2-3; 9 bases fit TRBD2. Germline-derived CDR1 and CDR2 are SGHVS and FQNEAQ. V lost 6 bases, J lost 5 bases, and 15 bases stayed unmatched. The CDR3 runs 17 residues. The DNA for the CDR3 is TGTGCCAGCAGGAAGGACGTGGCGGGGGGGCCTGGAGATACGCAGTATTTT. Translated: CASRKDVAGGPGDTQYF.

This clone was observed once. The chain joins TRBV11-2 to TRBJ2-7; 9 positions agree with TRBD2. The CDR3 consists of 16 residues. Germline CDR1 and CDR2: SGHAT and FQNNGV. V shed 2 bases and J 4 bases; nucleotides not matched to a gene: 9. The CDR3 region has the DNA TGTGCCAGCAGCTTATCGGCTAGCGGGGTCCCTTACGAGCAGTACGTC. Residues: CASSLSASGVPYEQYV.

J is TRBJ2-7 and V is TRBV18; TRBD2 agrees at 9 bases. The germline V gene has CDR1 KGHSH and CDR2 LQKENI. The CDR3 runs to 16 residues. Germline trimming cut 1 base from V and 0 bases from J; bases unmatched to any gene: 4. The CDR3 protein is CASSPLAGVLSYEQYF. The CDR3 nucleotides read TGTGCCAGCTCACCACTAGCGGGGGTCCTCTCCTACGAGCAGTACTTC.

J is TRBJ1-6 and V is TRBV6-1; D may be TRBD1 (5 bases). Germline V gives CDR1 MNHNS, CDR2 SASEGT. The CDR3 is 16 residues long. Trimming pared 4 bases from V and 10 bases from J, leaving 20 bases between. CDR3 sequence (DNA): TGTGCCAGCAGTGGTGGGGGAATTATATTTACCTCACCCCTCCACTTT. This encodes CASSGGGIIFTSPLHF.

This rearrangement joins TRBV5-5 to TRBJ2-1; D uncertain. V lost 4 bases and J 2 bases, leaving 7 bases between the germline ends. The V gene's germline CDR1 is SGHKS and CDR2 YYEKEE (reference sequence). The CDR3 sequence is 13 residues long. Written as DNA, the CDR3 is TGTGCCAGCAGCGAAGACACCTACAATGAGCAGTTCTTC. It yields the protein CASSEDTYNEQFF.

The CDR3 loop reads CASSAISGGYGGELFF. DNA for the CDR3: TGTGCCAGCAGTGCGATATCAGGGGGCTACGGCGGGGAGCTGTTTTTT. The chain combines TRBV6-1 with TRBJ2-2; 8 nucleotides match TRBD1. This CDR3 has 16 residues. Germline CDR1 and CDR2: MNHNS and SASEGT. J was trimmed by 7 bases and V by 4 bases; bases with no gene match: 11.

This clone was found a few times. J is TRBJ2-7 and V is TRBV2; no clear D. CDR3 size: 11 residues. CDR1 is SNHLY, CDR2 FYNNEI, per germline. V was pared by 9 bases and J by 4 bases, with 10 bases between. DNA for the CDR3: TGTGCCAGTAACAGTCATTACGAGCAGTACTTC. Encoded protein: CASNSHYEQYF.

The gene calls are TRBV4-1 and TRBJ2-5; D is possibly TRBD1 (5 bases). The length of the CDR3 is 14 residues. V dropped 0 bases and J dropped 5 bases, with 10 bases sitting between them. CDR1 is MGHRA and CDR2 is YSYEKL in the germline V gene. The CDR3 is CASSQDTAGETQYF. The CDR3, as DNA: TGCGCCAGCAGCCAAGATACCGCAGGGGAGACCCAGTACTTC.

V usage is TRBV6-6 and J usage is TRBJ1-2; D remains ambiguous. The length of the CDR3 is 11 residues. V was cut by 1 base and J by 13 bases, with 10 bases left in between. Germline V lookup: CDR1 MNHNY, CDR2 SVGAGI (reference sequence). DNA for the CDR3: TGTGCCAGCAGTTACTATAAGTCCTCCACCTTC. As protein: CASSYYKSSTF.

The V gene is TRBV10-3, the J gene TRBJ1-2, with 9 bases aligning to TRBD1. Trimming at V came to 5 bases and at J to 4 bases, leaving 11 bases not matched to a gene. The germline gives CDR1 ENHRY, CDR2 SYGVKD. The CDR3 length is 16 residues. CDR3 region: CAISNPPGQGLYGYTF. The CDR3 nucleotides read TGTGCCATCAGTAACCCTCCGGGACAGGGCCTCTATGGCTACACCTTC.

The DNA for the CDR3 is TGTGCCTGGAGCCCCCTCCCCGGGCAGCAGTACTTC. This codes for CAWSPLPGQQYF. This chain links TRBV30 with TRBJ2-7; D remains ambiguous. This CDR3 has 12 residues. Per germline, CDR1 GTSNPN and CDR2 SVGIG (reference sequence). The V end lost 3 bases, the J end lost 8 bases, and 14 bases lay between the germline ends. The full variable domain, rest sourced from reference TRBV30 and TRBJ2-7, is SQTIHQWPATLVQPVGSPLSLECTVEGTSNPNLYWYRQAAGRGLQLLFYSVGIGQISSEVPQNLSASRPQDRQFILSSKKLLLSDSGFYLCAWSPLPGQQYFGPGTRLTVT.

V and J are TRBV30 and TRBJ2-3; 7 bases line up with TRBD1. CDR1 and CDR2 (germline): GTSNPN, SVGIG (reference sequence). J was trimmed by 5 bases and V by 1 base; bases with no gene match: 0. This CDR3 spans 12 amino acids. The CDR3 region is CAWSAGGDTQYF. In DNA form, the CDR3 reads TGTGCCTGGAGTGCAGGGGGAGATACGCAGTATTTT.